This note documents a single T cell receptor (beta chain) sequence. Antigen: not known. The data stem from a study of CD8+ T cells in alopecia areata. Study information: Treated individuals took tofacitinib by mouth, 5 to 10 mg twice daily. Study-wide results and caveats: Scalp lesions, especially in alopecia totalis/universalis, had higher clonality than normal scalp. Many expanded lesional clones persisted during tofacitinib (in both scalp and blood). Clonality in the scalp and expanded CD8+ clones ranked among the top 100 were significantly decreased by tofacitinib.

V was pared by 0 bases and J by 4 bases, with 4 bases between. Looked up from germline, CDR1 is MNHEY and CDR2 is SVGAGI. The CDR3 spans 13 residues. Reverse transcription of extracted RNA yielded cDNA, which provided the sequencing template. The method was immunoSEQ multiplex PCR; TCRdb's version includes in-frame clones alone and lacks a portion of them. In the table there are 95,000 to 150,000 clones, around 53% of which are singletons. Treatment defined: oral pan-JAK inhibitor, 5-10 mg twice daily. The sample in question was CD4+ T cells sorted from blood, obtained at week 4, from a patient treated with tofacitinib. This TCR derives from a human donor with alopecia areata. The V gene is TRBV6-5, the J gene TRBJ1-3, with D unclear. The DNA for the CDR3 is TGTGCCAGCAGTTACTCGCAAGGAAACACCATATATTTT. Translated, it gives CASSYSQGNTIYF.